The T cell receptor beta chain described here comes from a study of shared clonotypes between healthy human individuals. Findings and limits, study-wide: Researchers found naive subsets generally carried larger estimated richness than memory subsets. Naive CD4 clonotypes overlapped across a handful of donors at around 4.7%.

Details on this clone: Its cognate antigen is unknown.

For every subset, genomic DNA was evenly distributed across several immunoSEQ plates. Methods used by the authors: Because ImmunoSEQ provided only junction sequences with no quality scores, the filtering differed. TCRdb's table, derived via immunoSEQ multiplex PCR, lists solely in-frame clones and lacks some. The V and J calls and clone size were taken over from that table, and D and trimming were inferred from the DNA. The data hold millions of clones, with around 96% observed a single time. Trimming cost V 2 bases and J 5 bases, with 7 bases left between them. Germline CDR1 reads SGHDT; CDR2 reads YYEEEE. The CDR3 totals 12 residues. As defined, naive CD8 cells were CD45RO-negative and positively selected for CCR7, with terminally differentiated effector memory CD45RA+ cells excluded.

This chain connects TRBV5-6 to TRBJ1-1; D uncertain. The specimen was naive CD8+ T cells sorted from blood. The sequence was obtained from a man aged 18 to 29 in good health. The chain's CDR3 is CASSFAGTEAFF. CDR3 bases: TGTGCCAGCAGCTTTGCAGGAACTGAAGCTTTCTTT. Full variable domain (missing parts from reference TRBV5-6 and TRBJ1-1): DAGVTQSPTHLIKTRGQQVTLRCSPKSGHDTVSWYQQALGQGPQFIFQYYEEEERQRGNFPDRFSGHQFPNYSSELNVNALLLGDSALYLCASSFAGTEAFFGQGTRLTVV.